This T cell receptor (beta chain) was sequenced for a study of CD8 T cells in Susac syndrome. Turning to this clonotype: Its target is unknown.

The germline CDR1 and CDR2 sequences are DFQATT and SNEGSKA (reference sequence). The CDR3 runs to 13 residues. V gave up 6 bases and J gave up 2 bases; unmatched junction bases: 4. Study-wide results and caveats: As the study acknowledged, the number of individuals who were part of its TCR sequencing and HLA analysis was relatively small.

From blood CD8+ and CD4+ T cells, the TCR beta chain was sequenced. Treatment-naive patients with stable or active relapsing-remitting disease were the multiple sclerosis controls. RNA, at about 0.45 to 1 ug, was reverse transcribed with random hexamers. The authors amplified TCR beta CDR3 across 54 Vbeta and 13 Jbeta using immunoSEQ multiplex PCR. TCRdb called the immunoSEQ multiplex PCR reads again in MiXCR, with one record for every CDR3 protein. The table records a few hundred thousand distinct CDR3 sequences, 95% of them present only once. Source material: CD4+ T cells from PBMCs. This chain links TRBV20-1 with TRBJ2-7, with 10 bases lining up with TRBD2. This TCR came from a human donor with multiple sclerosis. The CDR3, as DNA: TGCAGTGCGGCGGGACTAGCGACCTACGAGCAGTACTTC. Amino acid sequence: CSAAGLATYEQYF.